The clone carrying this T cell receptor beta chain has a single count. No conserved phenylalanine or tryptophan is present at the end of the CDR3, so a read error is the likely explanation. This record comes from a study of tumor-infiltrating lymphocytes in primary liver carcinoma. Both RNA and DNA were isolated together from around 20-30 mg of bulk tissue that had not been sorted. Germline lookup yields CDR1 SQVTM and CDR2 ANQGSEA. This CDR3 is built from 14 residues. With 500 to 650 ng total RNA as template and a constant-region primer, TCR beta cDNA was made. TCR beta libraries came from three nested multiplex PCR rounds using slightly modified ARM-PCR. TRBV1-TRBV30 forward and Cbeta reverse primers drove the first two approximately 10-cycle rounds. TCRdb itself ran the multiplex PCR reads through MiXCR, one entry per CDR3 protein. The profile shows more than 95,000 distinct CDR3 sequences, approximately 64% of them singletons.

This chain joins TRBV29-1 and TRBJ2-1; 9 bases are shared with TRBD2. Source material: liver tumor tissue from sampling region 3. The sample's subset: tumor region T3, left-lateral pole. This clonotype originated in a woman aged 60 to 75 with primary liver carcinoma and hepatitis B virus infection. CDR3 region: CSVGLAGWFNEQFL. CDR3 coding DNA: TGCAGTGTTGGTCTAGCGGGATGGTTCAATGAGCAGTTCCTC.